The T cell receptor beta chain under discussion was sequenced for a study of T cell responses to AZD1222 COVID-19 vaccine. Findings of the study overall: The repertoires were collected only after the peak T cell response. Spike was spanned by vaccine-associated CD4 TCRs, which were dominant at 160-218 and 743-854. Seropositive AZD1222 recipients at baseline numbered only five or six.

Using immunoSEQ multiplex PCR, the repertoire was profiled, and TCRdb retains in-frame clones only, with some absent. The sample holds roughly 120,000 clones, roughly 90% seen once. This CDR3 has 14 amino acids. V gave up 6 bases and J gave up 3 bases; unmatched junction bases: 2. CDR1 is MNHEY and CDR2 is SMNVEV in the germline V gene (reference sequence). Of note for this clone: Antigen unknown.

J is TRBJ2-6 and V is TRBV27; the match to TRBD1 covers 7 bases. This receptor was identified in an adult who received the AZD1222 COVID-19 vaccine. This specimen consisted of peripheral blood, obtained 28 days after the second AZD1222 dose. The CDR3 region is CASRGTVGANVLTF. DNA for the CDR3: TGTGCCAGCAGGGGGACAGTTGGGGCCAACGTCCTGACTTTC.